This paragraph reports one T cell receptor (beta chain). This entry is derived from a study of T cell changes during pregnancy in multiple sclerosis. Using immunoSEQ multiplex PCR, the repertoire was profiled, and TCRdb retains in-frame clones only, with some absent. The sample carries 80,000 to 100,000 clones, approximately 92% recorded once. Sequencing was performed on peripheral blood, taken in the first trimester of pregnancy. This receptor was identified in a female donor with multiple sclerosis, enrolled in a pregnancy study.

The CDR3 protein is CASSKLTGDGPYEQYF. The CDR3 DNA reads as TGCGCCAGCAGTAAGTTAACAGGGGATGGACCCTACGAGCAGTACTTC. The genes are TRBV10-2 and TRBJ2-7, with TRBD1 matching over 7 bases. V dropped 5 bases and J dropped 2; count of bases not matched to a gene: 12. CDR3 size: 16 residues. Germline CDR1 WSHSY, CDR2 SAAADI.